A single TCR beta chain is shown here with its context. The sample comes from a study of blood T cell repertoires in COVID-19. Some clones are missing from TCRdb's copy, which holds only in-frame ones; the method was immunoSEQ multiplex PCR. This table has about 270,000 clones, 65% to 90% appearing once. This sequence was found in a woman aged 70-85 years with COVID-19, enrolled during active disease. Sequencing was performed on peripheral blood.

The CDR3 DNA is TGTGCCAGCAGCTTTCTCCCCCGCGCAGATACGCAGTATTTT. The encoded protein is CASSFLPRADTQYF. The rearrangement links TRBV7-9 to TRBJ2-3; unclear D gene. The CDR3 loop spans 14 amino acids. The germline V gene encodes CDR1 SEHNR and CDR2 FQNEAQ (reference sequence). V was cut by 3 bases and J by 4 bases, with 11 bases left in between. Full variable domain (missing parts from reference TRBV7-9 and TRBJ2-3): DTGVSQNPRHKITKRGQNVTFRCDPISEHNRLYWYRQTLGQGPEFLTYFQNEAQLEKSRLLSDRFSAERPKGSFSTLEIQRTEQGDSAMYLCASSFLPRADTQYFGPGTRLTVL.